This TCR beta chain was captured in a study of blood T cell repertoires in COVID-19. Study as a whole: Samples of COVID-19 (acute and convalescent) were obtained from the United States, Italy and Spain. T cells, B-cell-depleted T cells, or PBMCs provided the cDNA or gDNA that served as material.

This clone was found once. This CDR3 comprises 14 residues. Germline V CDR1 and CDR2: SGHTA, FQGTGA. Trimming cost V 1 base and J 5 bases; bases outside gene matches: 4. In the original processing: It was from reference gene primer amplification that nucleated cell counts were estimated. Profiling relied on immunoSEQ multiplex PCR, and the TCRdb table lists in-frame clones only, not all of them. V, J and clone size are those of that table, while D and trimming were read from the DNA. The sample shows under 85,000 clones, around 77% of them seen only once. The sequence came from a human donor in a cohort sampled during active COVID-19. The sample comprised peripheral blood. This chain links TRBV7-3 with TRBJ2-7; 8 bases fit TRBD2. In DNA, the CDR3 is TGTGCCAGCAGCTTAAACGGGGGGGCCGACGAGCAGTACTTC. Translated, it gives CASSLNGGADEQYF.